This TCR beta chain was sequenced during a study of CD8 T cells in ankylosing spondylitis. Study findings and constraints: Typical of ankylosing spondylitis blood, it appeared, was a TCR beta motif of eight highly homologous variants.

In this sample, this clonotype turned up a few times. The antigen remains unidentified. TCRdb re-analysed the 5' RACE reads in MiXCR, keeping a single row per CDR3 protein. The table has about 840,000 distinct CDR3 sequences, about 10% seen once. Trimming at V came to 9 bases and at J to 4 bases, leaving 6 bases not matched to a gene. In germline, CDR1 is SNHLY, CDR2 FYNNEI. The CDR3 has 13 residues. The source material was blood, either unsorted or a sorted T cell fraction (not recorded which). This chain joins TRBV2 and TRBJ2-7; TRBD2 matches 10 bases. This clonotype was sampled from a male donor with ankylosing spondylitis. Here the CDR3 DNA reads TGTGCCAGGGCTTTAGCGGGGGGATACGAGCAGTACTTC. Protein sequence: CARALAGGYEQYF.